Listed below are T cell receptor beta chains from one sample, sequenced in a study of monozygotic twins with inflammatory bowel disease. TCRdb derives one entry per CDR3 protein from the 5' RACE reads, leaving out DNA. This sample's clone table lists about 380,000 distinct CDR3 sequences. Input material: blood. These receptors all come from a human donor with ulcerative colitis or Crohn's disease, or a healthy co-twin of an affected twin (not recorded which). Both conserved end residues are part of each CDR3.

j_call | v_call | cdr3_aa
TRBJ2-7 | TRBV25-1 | CASGEFGAGDYEQYF
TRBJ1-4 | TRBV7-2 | CASSLGDSGHEKLFF
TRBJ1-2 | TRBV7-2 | CASSLVYNNYGYTF
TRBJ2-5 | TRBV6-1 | CASRHTSGGRETQYF
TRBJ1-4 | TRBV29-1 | CSVEEGRDEKLFF
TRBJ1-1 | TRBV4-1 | CASSQDLSPREAFF
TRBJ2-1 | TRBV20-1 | CSARDINRGLGQFF
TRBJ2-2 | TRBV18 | CASSRDPPANTGELFF
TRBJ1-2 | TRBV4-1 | CASSQDNAYGYTF
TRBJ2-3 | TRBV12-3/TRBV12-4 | CASTPGLASTDTQYF
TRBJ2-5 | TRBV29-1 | CSVERSAGVETQYF
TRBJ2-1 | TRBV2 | CASTGAGAYNEQFF
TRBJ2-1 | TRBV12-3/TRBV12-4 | CASTPFTGENEQFF
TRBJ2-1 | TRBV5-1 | CASSPPGQGSYNEQFF
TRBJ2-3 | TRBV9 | CASSVGVGGRAFDTQYF
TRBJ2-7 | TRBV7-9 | CASSTTGAYEQYF
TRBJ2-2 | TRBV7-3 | CASSPSAGGTGELFF
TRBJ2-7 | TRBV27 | CASSSPGQGDYEQYF
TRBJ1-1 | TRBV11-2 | CASTQGTGGTEAFF
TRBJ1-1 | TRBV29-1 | CSVGPEVKMNTEAFF